The rows below give T cell receptor beta chains drawn from one sample of a study of OX40 agonist ivuxolimab in advanced cancers. Measured with immunoSEQ multiplex PCR; TCRdb has only the in-frame clones, and not every one. The data show 90,000 to 150,000 clones, around 91% seen once. Sequencing was performed on CD4+ or CD8+ T cells sorted from blood, taken in a trial of the OX40 agonist ivuxolimab. These receptors originate from an adult with an advanced solid tumor such as melanoma, head and neck, liver or kidney cancer. CDR3s include the opening cysteine and the closing phenylalanine or tryptophan. A D gene is named only where the DNA matches it firmly. The size field is filled for only some rows; it gives once, few, many or a size class.

size: -; V: TRBV28; D: -; J: TRBJ2-7; DNA: TGTGCCAGCAGTTACAACTTATACGAGCAGTACTTC; CDR3: CASSYNLYEQYF
size: -; V: TRBV7-2; D: TRBD2; J: TRBJ2-5; DNA: TGTGCCAGCAGCTTTGACGTTAGCGGGGGGAAGGAGACCCAGTACTTC; CDR3: CASSFDVSGGKETQYF
size: once; V: TRBV5-1; D: -; J: TRBJ2-7; DNA: TGCGCCAGCAGCTTGAGTTGGGGGCTCATCTCCTACGAGCAGTACTTC; CDR3: CASSLSWGLISYEQYF
size: -; V: TRBV21-1; D: -; J: TRBJ2-7; DNA: TGTGCCAGCAGCAAAGCGAGAAAGGGACAGGGTGGGCACGAGCAGTACTTC; CDR3: CASSKARKGQGGHEQYF
size: -; V: TRBV6-6; D: TRBD1; J: TRBJ2-3; DNA: TGTGCCAGCAGCAACAGAGGGGGCGCAGATACGCAGTATTTT; CDR3: CASSNRGGADTQYF
size: -; V: TRBV6-5; D: -; J: TRBJ2-7; DNA: TGTGCCAGCAGTTACAAAACAGGCTACGAGCAGTACTTC; CDR3: CASSYKTGYEQYF
size: -; V: TRBV6-5; D: -; J: TRBJ1-6; DNA: TGTGCCAGCAGTCACAGGGAAGGGAATTCACCCCTCCACTTT; CDR3: CASSHREGNSPLHF
size: -; V: TRBV13; D: TRBD2; J: TRBJ2-1; DNA: TGTGCCAGCAGCCTGGGGAGGGAGCGGGAGTTCTTC; CDR3: CASSLGREREFF
size: -; V: TRBV1; D: -; J: TRBJ2-7; DNA: TGCACCAGCAGCCAAGACGGAGGGAGCGGGGGGAAGTTCACCTACGAGCAGTACTTC; CDR3: CTSSQDGGSGGKFTYEQYF
size: -; V: TRBV28; D: -; J: TRBJ2-7; DNA: TGTGCCAGCAGTTTTGGGTCTAAGATCGAGCAGTACTTC; CDR3: CASSFGSKIEQYF
size: -; V: TRBV18; D: -; J: TRBJ2-5; DNA: TGTGCCAGCTCCAGCGTACAAGAGACCCAGTACTTC; CDR3: CASSSVQETQYF
size: -; V: TRBV19; D: -; J: TRBJ2-2; DNA: TGTGCCAGTCACGAGGACAGACTCACCGGGGAGCTGTTTTTT; CDR3: CASHEDRLTGELFF
size: -; V: TRBV4-3; D: TRBD1; J: TRBJ2-1; DNA: TGCGCCAGCAGCCCGACAGGGGGTGGTGAGCAGTTCTTC; CDR3: CASSPTGGGEQFF
size: few; V: TRBV6-5; D: -; J: TRBJ2-1; DNA: TGTGCCAGCAGTTACTTGACAGTGGGAGGTGAGCAGTTCTTC; CDR3: CASSYLTVGGEQFF
size: -; V: TRBV7-9; D: TRBD2; J: TRBJ2-3; DNA: TGTGCCAGCAGCGCCAGGACTAGCGGGGGGGCTGGAGATACGCAGTATTTT; CDR3: CASSARTSGGAGDTQYF
size: -; V: TRBV6-1; D: TRBD1; J: TRBJ1-5; DNA: TGCGCCAGCAGTGAAGCGGGGGGACAGACTACAAGTCAGCCCCAGCATTTT; CDR3: CASSEAGGQTTSQPQHF